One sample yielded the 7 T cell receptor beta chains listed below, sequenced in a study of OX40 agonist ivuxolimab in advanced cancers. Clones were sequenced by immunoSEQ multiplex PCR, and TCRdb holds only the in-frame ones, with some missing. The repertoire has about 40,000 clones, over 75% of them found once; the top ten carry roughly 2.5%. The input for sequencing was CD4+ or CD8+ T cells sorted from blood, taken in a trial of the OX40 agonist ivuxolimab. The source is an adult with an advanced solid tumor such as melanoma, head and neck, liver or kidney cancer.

The CDR3 DNA reads as TGTGCCAGTAGTATTGGACAGGGACCCTATGGCTACACCTTC. Translated: CASSIGQGPYGYTF. The chain carries TRBV19 and TRBJ1-2; TRBD1 aligns across 8 bases. The V segment lost 3 bases and the J segment 4 bases; nucleotides outside the gene matches: 4. CDR1 LNHDA and CDR2 SQIVND come from the germline V gene (reference sequence). CDR3 size: 14 residues.

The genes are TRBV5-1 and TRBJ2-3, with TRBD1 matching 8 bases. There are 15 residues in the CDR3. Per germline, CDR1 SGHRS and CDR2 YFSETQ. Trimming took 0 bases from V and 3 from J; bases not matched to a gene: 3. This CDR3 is CASSLAGGLTDTQYF. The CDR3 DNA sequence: TGCGCCAGCAGCTTGGCAGGGGGCTTGACAGATACGCAGTATTTT.

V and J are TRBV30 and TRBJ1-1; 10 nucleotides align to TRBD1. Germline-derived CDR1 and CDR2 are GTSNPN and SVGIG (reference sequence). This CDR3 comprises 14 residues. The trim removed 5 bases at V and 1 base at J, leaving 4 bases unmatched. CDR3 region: CAWDRGQGNTEAFF. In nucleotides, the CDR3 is TGTGCCTGGGACAGGGGGCAAGGGAACACTGAAGCTTTCTTT.

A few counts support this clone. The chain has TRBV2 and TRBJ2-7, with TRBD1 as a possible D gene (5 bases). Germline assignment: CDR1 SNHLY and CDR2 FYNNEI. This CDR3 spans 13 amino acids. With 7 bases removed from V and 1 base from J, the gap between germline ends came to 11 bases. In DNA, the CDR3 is TGTGCCAGCACGTTACAGGAGTCCTACGAGCAGTACGTC. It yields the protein CASTLQESYEQYV.

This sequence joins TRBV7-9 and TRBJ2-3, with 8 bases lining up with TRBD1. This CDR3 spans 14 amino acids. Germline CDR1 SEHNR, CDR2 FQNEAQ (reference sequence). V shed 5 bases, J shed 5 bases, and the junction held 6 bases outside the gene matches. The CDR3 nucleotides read TGTGCCAGCAGCCCATGGACAGGGAAAGATACGCAGTATTTT. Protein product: CASSPWTGKDTQYF.

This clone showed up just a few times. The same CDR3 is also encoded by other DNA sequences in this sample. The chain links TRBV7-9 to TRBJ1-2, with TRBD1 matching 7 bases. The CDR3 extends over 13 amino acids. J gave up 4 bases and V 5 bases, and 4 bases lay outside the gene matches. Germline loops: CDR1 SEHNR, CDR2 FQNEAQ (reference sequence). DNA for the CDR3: TGTGCCAGCAGCCTACAGGGGACCTATGGCTACACCTTC. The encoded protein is CASSLQGTYGYTF.

The CDR3 DNA reads TGCAGCGTTATCCGTGGTAGCGGGATCGATGAGCAGTTCTTC. Translation: CSVIRGSGIDEQFF. The chain couples TRBV29-1 to TRBJ2-1, with TRBD2 matching 8 bases. Trimming took 5 bases from V and 8 from J; bases not matched to a gene: 11. The CDR3 is 14 amino acids. Germline V lookup: CDR1 SQVTM, CDR2 ANQGSEA.